These T cell receptor beta chains were read from a single sample in a study of blood T cell repertoires in COVID-19. Only in-frame clones appear in the TCRdb table, and some are missing; sequencing was by immunoSEQ multiplex PCR. The top ten clones hold approximately 18% of a sample with over 90,000 clones, 87% of them seen once. The sequencing sample was made of peripheral blood. All receptors come from a human donor in a cohort sampled during active COVID-19. CDR3s include the opening cysteine and the closing phenylalanine or tryptophan. The D gene is left open where the match is weak. Rows may omit the clone size; those that give it use once, few, many or a size class.

TRBD1	TRBV7-3	-	TRBJ2-1	CASSSTGYEQFF	TGTGCCAGCAGCTCGACAGGGTATGAGCAGTTCTTC
TRBD1	TRBV11-3	-	TRBJ2-3	CASSGTGGPNTQYF	TGTGCCAGCAGCGGGACAGGGGGCCCAAATACGCAGTATTTT
-	TRBV14	-	TRBJ2-2	CASSRQAGPTGELFF	TGTGCCAGCAGCCGGCAGGCAGGGCCCACCGGGGAGCTGTTTTTT
-	TRBV6-5	-	TRBJ2-1	CASRETRNEQFF	TGTGCCAGCAGGGAGACTAGAAATGAGCAGTTCTTC
-	TRBV6-5	-	TRBJ1-5	CASSYVGASNQPQHF	TGTGCCAGCAGTTACGTAGGAGCGAGCAATCAGCCCCAGCATTTT
-	TRBV18	-	TRBJ1-4	CASSPSRTATNEKLFF	TGTGCCAGCTCACCCTCCAGGACAGCAACTAATGAAAAACTGTTTTTT
-	TRBV6-1	-	TRBJ1-1	CASSDPTGAFF	TGTGCCAGCAGTGATCCAACGGGAGCTTTCTTT
-	TRBV11-2	-	TRBJ2-6	CASSLTELVLTF	TGTGCCAGCAGCTTAACTGAGCTGGTTCTGACTTTC
-	TRBV7-3	-	TRBJ2-7	CASSERGSDYEQYF	TGTGCCAGCAGCGAGAGGGGGTCGGACTACGAGCAGTACTTC
-	TRBV3-1/TRBV3-2	-	TRBJ2-3	CASSPNKYRDNANTQYF	TGTGCCAGCAGTCCTAACAAGTATCGGGACAACGCTAATACGCAGTATTTT
-	TRBV25-1	once	TRBJ1-1	CASSEGHLGYTEAFF	TGTGCCAGCAGTGAGGGGCATTTGGGATACACTGAAGCTTTCTTT
TRBD2	TRBV7-6	-	TRBJ2-3	CASSKGAGGTDTQYF	TGTGCCAGCAGCAAAGGGGCGGGGGGCACAGATACGCAGTATTTT
-	TRBV7-2	-	TRBJ1-2	CASSSDSYYGYTF	TGTGCCAGCAGCTCGGACTCATACTATGGCTACACCTTC
TRBD1	TRBV7-3	-	TRBJ2-2	CASSSTGGSGELFF	TGTGCCAGCAGCTCGACAGGGGGAAGCGGGGAGCTGTTTTTT
TRBD1	TRBV5-1	-	TRBJ1-2	CASSLYGTGANYGYTF	TGCGCCAGCAGCTTGTACGGGACAGGGGCTAACTATGGCTACACCTTC
-	TRBV25-1	few	TRBJ2-7	CASTGTLGGQYF	TGTGCCAGCACCGGGACCTTGGGAGGGCAGTACTTC